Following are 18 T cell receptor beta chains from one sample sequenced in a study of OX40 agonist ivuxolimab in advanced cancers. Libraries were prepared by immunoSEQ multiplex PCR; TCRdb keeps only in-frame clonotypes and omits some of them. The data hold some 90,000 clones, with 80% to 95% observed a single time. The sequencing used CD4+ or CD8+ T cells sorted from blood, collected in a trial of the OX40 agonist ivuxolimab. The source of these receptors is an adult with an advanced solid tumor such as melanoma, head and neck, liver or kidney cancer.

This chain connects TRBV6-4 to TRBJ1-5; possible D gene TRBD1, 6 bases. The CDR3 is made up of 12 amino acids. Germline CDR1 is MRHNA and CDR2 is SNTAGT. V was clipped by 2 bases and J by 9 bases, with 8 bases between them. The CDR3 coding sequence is TGTGCCAGCAGTGACAGGGGGGGGCCCCAGCATTTT. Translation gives CASSDRGGPQHF.

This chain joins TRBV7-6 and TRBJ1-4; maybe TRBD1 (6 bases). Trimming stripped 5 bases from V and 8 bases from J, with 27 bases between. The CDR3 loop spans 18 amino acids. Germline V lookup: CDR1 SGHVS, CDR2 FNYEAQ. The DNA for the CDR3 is TGTGCCAGCAGCGAAGGATACAGGGTTAGGGGCGCGGAAGAAAAACTGTTTTTT. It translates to CASSEGYRVRGAEEKLFF.

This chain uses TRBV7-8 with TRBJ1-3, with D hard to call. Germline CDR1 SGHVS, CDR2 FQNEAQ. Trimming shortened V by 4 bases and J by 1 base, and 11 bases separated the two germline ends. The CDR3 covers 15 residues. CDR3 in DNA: TGTGCCAGCAGCTATGAAGAGTCATCTGGAAACACCATATATTTT. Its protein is CASSYEESSGNTIYF.

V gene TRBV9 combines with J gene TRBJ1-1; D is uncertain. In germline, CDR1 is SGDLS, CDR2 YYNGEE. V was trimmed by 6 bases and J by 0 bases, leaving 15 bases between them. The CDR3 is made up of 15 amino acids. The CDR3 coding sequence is TGTGCCAGCACCCCAAGCCCCACAATGAACACTGAAGCTTTCTTT. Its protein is CASTPSPTMNTEAFF.

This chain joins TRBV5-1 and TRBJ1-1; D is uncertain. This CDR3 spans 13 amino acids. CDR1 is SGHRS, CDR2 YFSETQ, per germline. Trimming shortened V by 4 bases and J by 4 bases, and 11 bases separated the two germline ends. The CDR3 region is CASSPFSGTEAFF. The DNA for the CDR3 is TGCGCCAGCAGCCCCTTTTCGGGCACTGAAGCTTTCTTT.

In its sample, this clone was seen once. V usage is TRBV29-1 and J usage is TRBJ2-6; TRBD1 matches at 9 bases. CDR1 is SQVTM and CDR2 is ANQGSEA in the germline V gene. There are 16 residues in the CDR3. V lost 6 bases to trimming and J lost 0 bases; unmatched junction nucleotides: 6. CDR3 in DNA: TGCAGCGTCCCAGGACAGGGGAGCTCTGGGGCCAACGTCCTGACTTTC. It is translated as CSVPGQGSSGANVLTF.

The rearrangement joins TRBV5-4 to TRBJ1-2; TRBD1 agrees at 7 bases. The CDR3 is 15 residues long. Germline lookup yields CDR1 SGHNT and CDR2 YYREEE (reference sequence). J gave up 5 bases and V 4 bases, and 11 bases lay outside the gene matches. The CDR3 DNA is TGTGCCAGCAGCCCCGAGACGAGGGACAGATATGGCTACACCTTC. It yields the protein CASSPETRDRYGYTF.

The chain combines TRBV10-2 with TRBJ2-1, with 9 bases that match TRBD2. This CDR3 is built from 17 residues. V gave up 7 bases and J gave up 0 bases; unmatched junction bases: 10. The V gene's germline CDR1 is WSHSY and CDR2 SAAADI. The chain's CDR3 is CASKGASGVISYNEQFF. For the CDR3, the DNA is TGCGCCAGCAAAGGGGCTAGCGGGGTGATCTCCTACAATGAGCAGTTCTTC.

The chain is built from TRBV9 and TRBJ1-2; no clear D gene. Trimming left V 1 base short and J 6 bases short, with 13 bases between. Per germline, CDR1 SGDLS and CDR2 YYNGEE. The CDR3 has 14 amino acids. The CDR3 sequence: CASSVIEEWDGYTF. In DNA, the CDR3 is TGTGCCAGCAGCGTAATCGAGGAATGGGATGGCTACACCTTC.

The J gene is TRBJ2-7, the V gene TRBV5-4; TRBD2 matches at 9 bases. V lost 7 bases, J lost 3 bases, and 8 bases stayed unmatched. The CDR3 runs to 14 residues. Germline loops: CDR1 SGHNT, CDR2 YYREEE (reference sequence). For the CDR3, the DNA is TGTGCCAGCCGGCAGCGGGAGGTCGGCTACGAGCAGTACTTC. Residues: CASRQREVGYEQYF.

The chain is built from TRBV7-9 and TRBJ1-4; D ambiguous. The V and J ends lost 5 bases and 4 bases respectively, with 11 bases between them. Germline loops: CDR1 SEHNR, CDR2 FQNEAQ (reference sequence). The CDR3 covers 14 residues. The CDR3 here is CASSPGSDNEKLFF. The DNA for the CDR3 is TGTGCCAGCAGCCCCGGGTCGGATAATGAAAAACTGTTTTTT.

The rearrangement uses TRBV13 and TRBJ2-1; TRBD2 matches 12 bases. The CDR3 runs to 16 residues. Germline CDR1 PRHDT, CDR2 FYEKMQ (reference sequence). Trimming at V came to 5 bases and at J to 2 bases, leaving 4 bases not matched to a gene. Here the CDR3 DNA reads TGTGCCAGCAGCCCAGGACTAGCGGGGCCCTACAATGAGCAGTTCTTC. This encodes CASSPGLAGPYNEQFF.

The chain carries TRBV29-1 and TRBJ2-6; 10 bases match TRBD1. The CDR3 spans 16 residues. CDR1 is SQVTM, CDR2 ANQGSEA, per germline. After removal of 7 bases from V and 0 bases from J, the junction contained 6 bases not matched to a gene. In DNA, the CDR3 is TGCAGCGCCCTGGGACAGGGGCCCTCTGGGGCCAACGTCCTGACTTTC. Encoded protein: CSALGQGPSGANVLTF.

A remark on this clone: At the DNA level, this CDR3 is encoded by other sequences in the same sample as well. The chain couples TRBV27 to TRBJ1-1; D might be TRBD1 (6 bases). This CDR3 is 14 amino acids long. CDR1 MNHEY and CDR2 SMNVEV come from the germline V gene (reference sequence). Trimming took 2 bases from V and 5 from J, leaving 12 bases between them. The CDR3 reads CASSLRGARTEAFF. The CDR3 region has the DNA TGTGCCAGCAGTTTACGGGGGGCGCGGACTGAAGCTTTCTTT.

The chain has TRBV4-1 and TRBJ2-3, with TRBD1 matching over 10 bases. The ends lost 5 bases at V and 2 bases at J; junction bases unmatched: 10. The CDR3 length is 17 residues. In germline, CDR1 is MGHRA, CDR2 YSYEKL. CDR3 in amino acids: CASSYNPGTGDTDTQYF. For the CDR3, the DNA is TGCGCCAGCAGCTACAACCCCGGGACAGGGGACACAGATACGCAGTATTTT.

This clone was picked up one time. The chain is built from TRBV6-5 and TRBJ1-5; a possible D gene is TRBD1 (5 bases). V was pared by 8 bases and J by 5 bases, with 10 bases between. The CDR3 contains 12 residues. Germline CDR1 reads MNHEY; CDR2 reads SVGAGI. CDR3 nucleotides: TGTGCCAGCGCCCGGGGCTATCAGCCCCAGCATTTT. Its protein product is CASARGYQPQHF.

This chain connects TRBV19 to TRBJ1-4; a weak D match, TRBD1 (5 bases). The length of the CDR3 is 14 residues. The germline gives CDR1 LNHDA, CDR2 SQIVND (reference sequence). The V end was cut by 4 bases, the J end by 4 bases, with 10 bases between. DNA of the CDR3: TGTGCCAGTAGTACGGGGCAGCTTAATGAAAAACTGTTTTTT. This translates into CASSTGQLNEKLFF.

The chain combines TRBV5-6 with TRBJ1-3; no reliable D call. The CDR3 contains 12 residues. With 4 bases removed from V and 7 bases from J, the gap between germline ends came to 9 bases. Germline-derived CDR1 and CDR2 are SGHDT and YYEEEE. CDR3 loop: CASSPGWNTIYF. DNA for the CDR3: TGTGCCAGCAGCCCGGGGTGGAACACCATATATTTT.